Included here is one T cell receptor beta chain sequence, with context. Its antigen is still unknown. This entry belongs to a study of cytomegalovirus exposure and HLA in healthy donors (TCRdb year 2017). Regarding the complete study: According to an earlier analysis of 587 of the donors, some 170 million T cells yielded some 120 million unique TCR beta sequences and more than 250 Gb of sequence data. An early release covering more than 500 HLA-typed donors comprised approximately 300 gigabases of sequencing data and around 80 million unique TCR sequences. Of the roughly 410 genotyped donors, roughly 76% were placed in the genetic ancestry cluster associated with self-reported Caucasian donors. The study aimed to test whether signatures of past pathogen exposure could be identified by cataloging public T cell receptors. The study profiled the T cell repertoires of under 850 subjects by immunosequencing and related them to cytomegalovirus serostatus. Besides the first cohort of roughly 660 subjects, a separate validation cohort made up of around 120 different subjects was used. The study combined high-throughput TCR immunosequencing, statistical association of individual TCRs with disease status, and machine learning to predict cytomegalovirus infection status. To study patterns of TCR occurrence, a later analysis re-analyzed previously published TCR beta repertoires from 650 to 750 donors and added high-resolution HLA genotyping. Rather than drawing on any new phenotypic data, the later analysis identified candidate immune exposures from TCR beta sequences and the way those sequences occurred across donors. An earlier analysis of 500 to 750 of the donors applied high-throughput TCR beta sequencing to assess whether each TCR beta V gene segment acted as functional or pseudogenic. Donor age, sex, ethnicity and CMV serostatus were compiled together with the repertoire data. Genome-wide SNP genotypes for about 65% of the roughly 670 donors were used in a later genetic analysis, which treated that subset as a discovery cohort. All discovery cohort repertoires had been generated using a single sequencing platform. Class I and class II HLA loci were covered by the typing at four-digit resolution. The number of typed donors differed by locus: roughly 629-630 for A, B, C, DRB1 and DQB1; approximately 540 for DQA1; 600 to 610 for DPA1; and some 450 for DPB1. Because of strong linkage in the cohort, five DR-DQ haplotypes were treated as single units for association and clustering. Among about 360 genotyped donors of the cohort, an average of roughly 240,000 unique TCR beta nucleotide sequences were sequenced per donor, around 20% of them non-productive.

The cohort comprised under 700 healthy bone marrow donors. All cohort members were sampled while nominally healthy, although unrecorded immune exposures were likely present. The donor tested CMV seronegative, placing the donor among the approximately 400 seronegative members of the cohort. A peripheral blood sample was collected from each donor, and TCR beta sequencing was performed on peripheral blood mononuclear cells. The Qiagen DNeasy Blood Extraction Kit was used to extract genomic DNA from the blood cell samples. Study-wide findings and limitations: When HLA alleles, especially DR and DQ, strongly co-occurred, attributing TCR associations to individual alleles was difficult. In an earlier analysis of fewer than 700 of the donors, most TCR beta V segments appeared in productive rearrangements about 87% or about 30% of the time, broadly matching IMGT annotations. A few of the identified cytomegalovirus-associated TCR beta chains were confirmed in vitro to be specific for cytomegalovirus antigens. V-gene and J-gene trimming of TCR beta chains was associated with a missense DCLRE1C variant in a later genetic analysis, and the association was replicated in an independent cohort. A later genetic analysis reported fewer N-insertions in productive TCRs among donors in an Asian-associated ancestry cluster than the roughly 620-donor mean. A later analysis associated 16,951 TCR beta sequences with specific HLA alleles at a false discovery rate of 0.05. Because HLA typing was unavailable for some donors at each locus, only the typed subset was used in association tests. CMV serostatus was the only immune exposure information available for the cohort. Linkage disequilibrium might explain the correlated functional status among segregating V segments, but an unknown experimental factor could not be ruled out. According to the authors, the approach could potentially be generalized to other disease states and immunological phenotypes. This cohort had only TCR beta chains sequenced, and the lack of alpha or paired-chain data limited which features could be detected. A further reported finding was that TCR beta sequences accurately predicted the HLA-A and HLA-B alleles for most subjects in the first cohort. In a later analysis, HLA-associated TCR beta chains were found to be more clonally expanded and to have lower generation probabilities than equally common non-associated chains. The earlier analysis of approximately 590 of the donors excluded 15 to 20 rarely observed V segments, including chromosome 9 orphons, because counts were too low. The classifier was reported to diagnose cytomegalovirus status with high specificity and sensitivity in both the original cohort and the validation cohort. Several of the top co-occurrence clusters appeared to be linked to parvovirus B19, influenza, CMV and Epstein-Barr virus, according to a later analysis. According to a later analysis, most CMV-associated TCR beta chains appeared to be HLA-restricted, and the HLA associations seemed to be driven largely by CMV exposure. Roughly uniform sequencing depth across donors was assumed in presence/absence analyses, although this assumption may not hold. In the study, approximately 160 TCR beta chains were listed as associated with cytomegalovirus. In a later analysis, TCR association rates were found to vary across HLA loci, with the most associated TCRs seen for DRB1 alleles and the fewest for HLA-C alleles. Most TCR sequences were seen in very few donors, while some public TCRs were found in many individuals. A cluster of highly shared sequence variants was judged likely to represent a technical artifact of the sequencing pipeline.

Library generation was performed with the immunoSEQ multiplex PCR assay. The multiplex PCR relied on a mix of 60 forward primers for TCR Vbeta segments and 13 reverse primers for TCR Jbeta segments. The CDR3 region of rearranged TCR beta genes was amplified from genomic DNA by a multiplex PCR assay. On the Illumina HiSeq System, the amplified TCR beta libraries were sequenced as 87-base-pair reads. In the authors' own workflow: A later analysis counted approximately 74 million unique TCR beta chains across the 700 or so repertoires, and roughly 9.9 million of these chains were shared by at least two donors. To remove PCR and sequencing errors, raw reads were error-corrected and collapsed into unique sequences using a nearest-neighbor algorithm that merged closely related sequences. Alignment of CDR3 sequences to IMGT reference sequences was used to assign V, D and J gene segments. Each retained sequence needed at least a six-nucleotide match to both a V gene segment and a J gene segment. A rearrangement was called productive if the CDR3 had no stop codons and remained in frame with V and J, and every other rearrangement was called non-productive. Following IMGT convention, CDR3 was defined as the stretch from the second conserved V-encoded cysteine up to the conserved J-encoded phenylalanine. Sequences without an unambiguous match to a single V gene segment were excluded from the earlier analysis of a few hundred of the donors. An earlier analysis of 587 of the donors classified V segments as functional when productive rearrangements were above 56.7% and as segregating when the standard deviation between donors was above 5%. A statistical classification framework was built to diagnose cytomegalovirus status from the catalog of TCR beta chain sequences. V and J gene assignment, in a later analysis, came from comparing TCR nucleotide sequences with IMGT/GENE-DB human TR gene sequences. Using the TCRdist pipeline, a later analysis assigned CDR3 sequences along with most-parsimonious VDJ recombination scenarios. In a later analysis, each TCR beta chain was defined by its CDR3 amino acid sequence together with its V-gene family, and reads lacking a unique V-gene family were excluded. A later analysis removed roughly 590 highly shared, low-generation-probability nucleotide sequences to deal with suspected cross-contamination and a sequencing artifact. For each public chain, a later analysis derived a clonal expansion index from normalized ranks of inferred template counts within each repertoire. Generation probabilities in a later analysis came from a VDJ recombination model fitted to out-of-frame rearrangements, and those results were checked against IGoR. Hypergeometric tests were used in a later analysis to score TCR-TCR, TCR-HLA and TCR-CMV co-occurrence, with a repertoire-size bias correction applied to the TCR pairs. To estimate false discovery rates, a later analysis permuted the HLA or CMV assignments 20 times. In a later analysis, co-occurring TCRs were grouped with DBSCAN, and TCRdist sequence similarity was added when clustering was performed within HLA-allele-positive subsets. For co-occurrence clustering, repertoires with fewer than 30,000 or more than 120,000 public chains were excluded, along with roughly five repertoires with anomalous nucleotide sharing. TCRdb retrieved this table from immuneACCESS and kept in-frame rearrangements only. Not all clones are present; in checked studies, unresolved V genes account for under half, and no reason is known for the remainder. D and trimming were read from the DNA, whereas the V and J calls and clone size are those reported in that table. This sample's table has entries for some 140,000 clones. In total, the top ten clones hold about 1.6% of the sample.

This TCR was sampled from a middle-aged woman in good health and CMV-seronegative. Source material: PBMCs.

The nucleotide sequence reads TGCGCCAGCAGCCAGGGACTAGCGGGGACAGCTCGGAACACCGGGGAGCTGTTTTTT. This sequence encodes CASSQGLAGTARNTGELFF. Recombination connected TRBV4-3 to TRBJ2-2; the junction holds 13 bases that match TRBD2. The germline V gene supplies CDR1 LGHNA and CDR2 YSLEER. The CDR3, from cysteine to phenylalanine, totals 19 residues. Left in the record is the CDR3 DNA by itself, 57 bases read in frame from the first base. Clipping removes 3 bases from V and 1 base from J, with 8 as the unmatched junction base count.